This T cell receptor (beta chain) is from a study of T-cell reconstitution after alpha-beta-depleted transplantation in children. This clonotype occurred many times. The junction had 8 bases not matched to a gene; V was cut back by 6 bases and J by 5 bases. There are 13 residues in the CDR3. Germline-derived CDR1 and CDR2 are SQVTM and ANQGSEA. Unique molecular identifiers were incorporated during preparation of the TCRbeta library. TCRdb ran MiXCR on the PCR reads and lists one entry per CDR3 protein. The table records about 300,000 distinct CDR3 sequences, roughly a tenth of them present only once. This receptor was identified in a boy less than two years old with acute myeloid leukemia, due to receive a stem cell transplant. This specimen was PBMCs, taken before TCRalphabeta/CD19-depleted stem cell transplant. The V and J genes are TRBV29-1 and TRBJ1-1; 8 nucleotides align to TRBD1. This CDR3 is CSVDRGGQTEAFF. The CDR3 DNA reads TGCAGCGTAGACAGGGGAGGTCAGACTGAAGCTTTCTTT.